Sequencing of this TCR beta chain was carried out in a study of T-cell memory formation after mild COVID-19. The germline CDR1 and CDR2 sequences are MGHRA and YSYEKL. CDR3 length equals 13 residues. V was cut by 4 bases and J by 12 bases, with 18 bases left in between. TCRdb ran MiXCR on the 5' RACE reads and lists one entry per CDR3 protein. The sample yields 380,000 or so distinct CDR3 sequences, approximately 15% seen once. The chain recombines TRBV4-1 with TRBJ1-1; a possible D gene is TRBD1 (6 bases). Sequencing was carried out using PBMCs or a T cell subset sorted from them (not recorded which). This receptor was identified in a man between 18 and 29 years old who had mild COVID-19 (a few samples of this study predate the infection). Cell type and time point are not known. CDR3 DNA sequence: TGCGCCAGCAGCCCCGAGGGGGGAAGGTTAACTTTCTTT. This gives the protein CASSPEGGRLTFF.